This T cell receptor (beta chain) was found in a study of T cell responses to AZD1222 COVID-19 vaccine. The data were produced by immunoSEQ multiplex PCR, yet TCRdb's version contains in-frame clones alone and is incomplete. The profile shows about 99,000 clones, nearly 90% of them singletons. The receptor was isolated from an adult in good health. Sequences were derived from peripheral blood, sampled on day 0 of AZD1222 vaccination.

The DNA of the CDR3 is TGTGCCAGCAGCTCGGCTAGCGGGAGCTACGAGCAGTACGTC. Its translation: CASSSASGSYEQYV. The chain employs TRBV5-6 and TRBJ2-7; 10 bases are shared with TRBD2. There are 14 residues in the CDR3. The ends lost 3 bases at V and 3 bases at J; junction bases unmatched: 3. Per germline, CDR1 SGHDT and CDR2 YYEEEE.